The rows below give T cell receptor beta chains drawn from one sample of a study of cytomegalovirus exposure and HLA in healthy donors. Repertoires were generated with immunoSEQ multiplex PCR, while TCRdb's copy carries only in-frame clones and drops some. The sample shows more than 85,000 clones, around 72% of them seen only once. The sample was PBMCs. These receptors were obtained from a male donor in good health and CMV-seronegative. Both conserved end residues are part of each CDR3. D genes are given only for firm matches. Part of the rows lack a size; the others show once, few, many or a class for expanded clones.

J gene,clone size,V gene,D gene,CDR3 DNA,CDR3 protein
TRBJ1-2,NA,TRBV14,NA,TGTGCCAGCAGCCAAGATTACGGCAGGCACTATGGCTACACCTTC,CASSQDYGRHYGYTF
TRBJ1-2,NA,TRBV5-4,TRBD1,TGTGCCAGCAGCCCGCCGCAGGGGGCGGGTTATGGCTACACCTTC,CASSPPQGAGYGYTF
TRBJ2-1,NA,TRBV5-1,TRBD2,TGCGCCAGCAGTACGGGACTAGCGAACTCCTACAATGAGCAGTTCTTC,CASSTGLANSYNEQFF
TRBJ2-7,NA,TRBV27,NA,TGTGCCAGCAGTCTTATGACAGGCTACGAGCAGTACTTC,CASSLMTGYEQYF
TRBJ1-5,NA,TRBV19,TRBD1,TGTGCCAGTAGCCGTACAGGGGACGGCCAGCCCCAGCATTTT,CASSRTGDGQPQHF
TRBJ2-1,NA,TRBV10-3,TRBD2,TGTGCCATCAGTGCAGCTAGCGGGAGGGCCGTTGAGCAGTTCTTC,CAISAASGRAVEQFF
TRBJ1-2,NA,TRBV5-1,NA,TGCGCCAGCAGCCGGGAGGCAGGGACAAACTATGGCTACACCTTC,CASSREAGTNYGYTF
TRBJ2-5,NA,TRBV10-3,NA,TGTGCCATCTTAGGAGGGGCGGGAGAGACCCAGTACTTC,CAILGGAGETQYF
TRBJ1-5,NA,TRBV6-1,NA,TGTGCCAGCAGTGATGGCCGGGGGGGCAATCAGCCCCAGCATTTT,CASSDGRGGNQPQHF
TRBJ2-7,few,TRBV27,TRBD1,TGTGCCAGCAGTTTATCGGGGGACAGGGAAACGTTCTACGAGCAGTACTTC,CASSLSGDRETFYEQYF